Each of the 15 T cell receptor beta chains below was sequenced from the same sample in a study of metastatic and nonmetastatic thyroid tumors. TCRdb ran MiXCR on the PCR reads. In the table there are about 18,000 clones, about 33% of which are singletons. Treatment of any kind had been given to no patient before thyroid surgery. Sequenced input: tumor tissue. These receptor sequences come from a male donor with papillary thyroid cancer or a benign thyroid nodule (not recorded which). Some clones in this sample may be carry-over from other donors' samples.

To note about this clone: A junction boundary mismatches the germline segment, possibly from a read error. The rearrangement uses TRBV2 and TRBJ2-7, with TRBD2 as a possible D gene (5 bases). The CDR3 consists of 14 residues. Per the germline V gene, CDR1 is SNHLY and CDR2 is FYNNEI. The CDR3 DNA is TGTGCCAGCAGGTCCCCCGGGGTTCCCTACGAGCAGAACTTC. Protein: CASRSPGVPYEQNF.

This clone showed up many times. The V call is TRBV5-6, the J call TRBJ2-7; the D is unclear. The CDR3 runs to 11 residues. Trimming shortened V by 3 bases and J by 5 bases, and 6 bases separated the two germline ends. Germline V gene data show CDR1 as SGHDT and CDR2 as YYEEEE. The CDR3 DNA follows: TGTGCCAGCAGCTACGTCGACGAGCAGTACTTC. It yields the protein CASSYVDEQYF.

This chain connects TRBV7-2 to TRBJ2-3; TRBD2 agrees at 11 bases. V was pared by 0 bases and J by 4 bases, with 0 bases of the junction left unmatched. The CDR3 contains 15 residues. Germline CDR1 reads SGHTA; CDR2 reads FQGNSA. This CDR3 is CASSLAGLAADTQYF. CDR3 bases: TGTGCCAGCAGCTTAGCGGGACTAGCGGCAGATACGCAGTATTTT.

By proportion, this clone is medium-sized. The chain links TRBV11-2 to TRBJ1-1; 9 bases match TRBD1. There are 16 residues in the CDR3. V shed 7 bases and J 5 bases; nucleotides not matched to a gene: 14. Germline V gene data show CDR1 as SGHAT and CDR2 as FQNNGV. The CDR3 DNA reads TGTGCCAGCAACCCCACTGGGACAGGGATTAGGACTGAAGCTTTCTTT. It is translated as CASNPTGTGIRTEAFF.

This clone rates as medium-sized (0.01 to 0.1%). The V gene is TRBV2, the J gene TRBJ2-7; D uncertain. Germline lookup yields CDR1 SNHLY and CDR2 FYNNEI. The CDR3 extends over 13 amino acids. Trimming shortened V by 8 bases and J by 4 bases, and 15 bases separated the two germline ends. As DNA, the CDR3 is TGTGCCAGCCACACAACCTTGAATTACGAGCAGTACTTC. The encoded protein is CASHTTLNYEQYF.

The genes are TRBV19 and TRBJ2-7; 9 bases line up with TRBD2. The J segment lost 0 bases and the V segment lost 3 bases, leaving 3 bases of the junction unmatched. CDR3 length equals 15 residues. The germline V gene encodes CDR1 LNHDA and CDR2 SQIVND (reference sequence). CDR3 loop: CASSIGTSISYEQYF. For the CDR3, the DNA is TGTGCCAGTAGTATTGGGACTAGCATCTCCTACGAGCAGTACTTC.

In this sample, this clone turned up many times. The chain recombines TRBV20-1 with TRBJ2-1, with D possibly TRBD2 on 5 matching bases. Per germline, CDR1 DFQATT and CDR2 SNEGSKA (reference sequence). Trimming took 4 bases from V and 5 from J, leaving 18 bases between them. This CDR3 contains 15 residues. In DNA, the CDR3 is TGCAGTGCTAATGATCGGAGGCGGCCCCACAATGAGCAGTTCTTC. It is translated as CSANDRRRPHNEQFF.

This clone was seen many times. The V call is TRBV18, the J call TRBJ1-2; the D gene is possibly TRBD1 (6 bases). The germline CDR1 and CDR2 sequences are KGHSH and LQKENI. V was trimmed by 3 bases and J by 12 bases, leaving 14 bases between them. The CDR3 runs 12 residues. CDR3 sequence: CASSPLQGTDTF. CDR3 in DNA: TGTGCCAGCTCACCTTTACAGGGAACGGACACCTTC.

The chain employs TRBV4-1 and TRBJ2-7, with D perhaps matching TRBD2 (5 bases). V was shortened by 3 bases and J by 0 bases, with 18 bases between the two germline ends. The CDR3 loop spans 17 amino acids. Germline V gives CDR1 MGHRA, CDR2 YSYEKL. CDR3 DNA: TGCGCCAGCAGCCAGGTTTTTGGAGGTAGCATCTCCTACGAGCAGTACTTC. Encoded protein: CASSQVFGGSISYEQYF.

This clone has ten or more counts. Other DNA sequences in the same sample also yield this CDR3. The rearrangement joins TRBV5-4 to TRBJ1-5; D is unresolved. CDR1 and CDR2 (germline): SGHNT, YYREEE (reference sequence). The V and J ends lost 0 bases and 0 bases respectively, with 4 bases between them. The CDR3 covers 14 residues. DNA for the CDR3: TGTGCCAGCAGCTTGGCCTTTAGCAATCAGCCCCAGCATTTT. The encoded protein is CASSLAFSNQPQHF.

The chain recombines TRBV20-1 with TRBJ2-2; 8 bases align to TRBD2. The CDR3 loop spans 17 amino acids. V dropped 3 bases and J dropped 1; count of bases not matched to a gene: 10. Germline CDR1 reads DFQATT; CDR2 reads SNEGSKA (reference sequence). The CDR3 nucleotides read TGCAGTGCTAGGAGAATAACTAGCGGATTGAACACCGGGGAGCTGTTTTTT. Protein sequence: CSARRITSGLNTGELFF.

The sample holds many counts of this clone. The chain links TRBV12-3 or TRBV12-4 to TRBJ1-1; 8 bases map to TRBD1. CDR3 length: 14 residues. V gave up 3 bases and J gave up 11 bases; unmatched junction bases: 11. CDR3 in DNA: TGTGCCAGCAGTTTGGACAGGGTAACCCTTGTGGCTTTCTTT. Its protein is CASSLDRVTLVAFF.

The chain couples TRBV20-1 to TRBJ2-7, with TRBD2 matching 7 bases. V gave up 4 bases and J gave up 6 bases; unmatched junction bases: 15. Germline CDR1 and CDR2: DFQATT and SNEGSKA (reference sequence). This CDR3 comprises 15 residues. CDR3 in DNA: TGCAGTGCTATAGATTTCCTTGGGGGGGTAGGCGAGCAGTACTTC. As protein: CSAIDFLGGVGEQYF.

This clone has a handful of counts. In nucleotides, the CDR3 is TGTGCCAGCAGTTACGCAGGTACTAATAACGGCGATCAGTACTTC. Its protein product is CASSYAGTNNGDQYF. The V and J genes are TRBV6-6 and TRBJ2-7; D not certain. The CDR3 contains 15 residues. V lost 2 bases and J 10 bases, leaving 21 bases between the germline ends. Germline CDR1 reads MNHNY; CDR2 reads SVGAGI (reference sequence).

The chain uses TRBV6-2 or TRBV6-3 and TRBJ1-1; tentatively, D is TRBD1 (5 bases). Trimming pared 2 bases from V and 10 bases from J, leaving 29 bases between. The CDR3 totals 18 residues. CDR1 is MNHEY and CDR2 is SVGEGT in the germline V gene. The CDR3 loop is CASSYRLPRGRWGSLAFF. CDR3 sequence (DNA): TGTGCCAGCAGTTACCGACTACCGCGGGGACGGTGGGGGTCGTTAGCTTTCTTT.